A single sample gave rise to the 16 T cell receptor beta chains below, sequenced in a study of blood T cells in healthy people across ages. Using a J-beta primer mix together with a sample-barcoded 5' primer, a second PCR was run for roughly 6 to 11 cycles. TCRdb independently ran MiXCR on the 5' RACE reads; one entry per CDR3 protein. The sample has about 1.5 million distinct CDR3 sequences, under 55% seen once. Sequences were obtained from blood. The receptor set was obtained from a woman aged 18-30 years in good health.

The CDR3 protein is CASSVGASSVTDTQYF. The CDR3 DNA is TGTGCCAGCAGCGTAGGAGCTAGCTCAGTAACGGATACGCAGTATTTT. V is TRBV9 and J is TRBJ2-3; weak D call: TRBD2 (5 bases). The V gene's germline CDR1 is SGDLS and CDR2 YYNGEE. The CDR3 length is 16 residues. V lost 0 bases and J 6 bases, leaving 17 bases between the germline ends.

This chain connects TRBV25-1 to TRBJ1-5; D remains ambiguous. Germline V gives CDR1 MGHDK, CDR2 SYGVNS. The CDR3 runs 14 residues. Trimming took off 6 bases at V and 7 bases at J, with 16 bases between the two ends. The CDR3 protein is CASSAAGGGQPQHF. CDR3 in DNA: TGTGCCAGCAGCGCGGCAGGTGGCGGGCAGCCCCAGCATTTT.

This chain uses TRBV15 with TRBJ1-6; D not resolved. The CDR3 contains 17 residues. The germline V and J ends were trimmed by 2 bases and 2 bases, with 13 bases remaining between them. The germline gives CDR1 LNHNV, CDR2 YYDKDF (reference sequence). The CDR3 sequence is CATSRPPRSAYNSPLHF. For the CDR3, the DNA is TGTGCCACCAGCAGACCTCCGAGGAGCGCCTATAATTCACCCCTCCACTTT. Drawing the rest from reference TRBV15 and TRBJ1-6, the complete variable domain is DAMVIQNPRYQVTQFGKPVTLSCSQTLNHNVMYWYQQKSSQAPKLLFHYYDKDFNNEADTPDNFQSRRPNTSFCFLDIRSPGLGDTAMYLCATSRPPRSAYNSPLHFGNGTRLTVT.

The V call is TRBV6-1, the J call TRBJ2-2, with D perhaps matching TRBD1 (6 bases). Germline V CDR1 and CDR2: MNHNS, SASEGT. The V end was cut by 7 bases, the J end by 2 bases, with 11 bases between. The CDR3 has 14 residues. The CDR3 sequence: CASITGQNTGELFF. The CDR3 nucleotides are TGTGCCAGCATCACGGGACAAAACACCGGGGAGCTGTTTTTT.

CDR3 DNA sequence: TGTGCCAGCAGCCAACGACTAGCGGGGGCGAACACCGGGGAGCTGTTTTTT. Protein product: CASSQRLAGANTGELFF. This rearrangement joins TRBV6-2 or TRBV6-3 to TRBJ2-2, with 12 bases that match TRBD2. This CDR3 has 17 amino acids. After removal of 6 bases from V and 0 bases from J, the junction contained 5 bases not matched to a gene. The germline V gene encodes CDR1 MNHEY and CDR2 SVGEGT.

In this sample, this clonotype turned up a few times. The chain is built from TRBV12-3 or TRBV12-4 and TRBJ1-2; unclear D gene. The CDR3 has 13 residues. The V end was cut by 5 bases, the J end by 8 bases, with 15 bases between. CDR3 in amino acids: CASSITPPRGYTF. Written as DNA, the CDR3 is TGTGCCAGCAGTATTACCCCACCGCGCGGCTACACCTTC.

Remarks on this clonotype: A much more abundant neighbour one base away suggests this may be a read error. V and J are TRBV20-1 and TRBJ2-4; 7 nucleotides agree with TRBD2. CDR1 is DFQATT, CDR2 SNEGSKA, per germline (reference sequence). With V trimmed by 8 bases and J by 13 bases, 14 bases remained unmatched. This CDR3 spans 12 amino acids. The CDR3 sequence is CSRTRRGNEQYF. The CDR3 DNA follows: TGCAGTAGGACTAGACGAGGCAATGAGCAGTACTTC.

Comments on this clonotype: The junction does not match germline at one end; this may be a read error. The chain recombines TRBV3-1 with TRBJ1-1, with TRBD1 matching over 7 bases. The V gene's germline CDR1 is LGHDT and CDR2 YNNKEL (reference sequence). This CDR3 has 14 amino acids. The CDR3 is CASSPDRRNTEAFF. The CDR3 DNA follows: TGTGCTAGCAGCCCGGACAGGAGAAACACTGAAGCTTTCTTT.

The V call is TRBV20-1, the J call TRBJ2-1, with 8 positions matching TRBD2. CDR3 length equals 14 residues. Germline V lookup: CDR1 DFQATT, CDR2 SNEGSKA (reference sequence). V lost 7 bases, J lost 9 bases, and 14 bases stayed unmatched. In DNA, the CDR3 is TGCAGTGTCGTCAAGGTAGCGGGACGGCCTGAGCAGTTCTTC. Translation gives CSVVKVAGRPEQFF.

This clonotype has a handful of counts. This sequence joins TRBV27 and TRBJ1-2; 8 bases align to TRBD1. CDR3 size: 15 residues. The V gene end was trimmed by 6 bases and the J gene end by 11 bases; junction bases not matched to a gene: 17. Germline V gives CDR1 MNHEY, CDR2 SMNVEV (reference sequence). In DNA, the CDR3 is TGTGCCAGCAGAAGCTCAGGGGGCGGGGGAAAGATATACACCTTC. As protein: CASRSSGGGGKIYTF.

CDR3 bases: TGTGCCAGCAGTTTCTTAGGGCGGCAACTCTATGGCTACACCTTC. Residues: CASSFLGRQLYGYTF. The V and J genes are TRBV27 and TRBJ1-2, with D uncertain. The V gene lost 3 bases and the J gene lost 4 bases, with 15 bases spanning the gap. Germline CDR1 and CDR2: MNHEY and SMNVEV (reference sequence). CDR3 length equals 15 residues.

This rearrangement joins TRBV2 to TRBJ1-4; no clear D gene. V was trimmed by 6 bases and J by 8 bases, leaving 19 bases between them. Germline CDR1 is SNHLY and CDR2 is FYNNEI. CDR3 length: 15 residues. CDR3 protein: CASSRNRAHQEKLFF. CDR3 in DNA: TGTGCCAGCAGCAGAAACCGGGCCCATCAAGAAAAACTGTTTTTT. The full variable domain, its missing parts supplied by reference TRBV2 and TRBJ1-4, is EPEVTQTPSHQVTQMGQEVILRCVPISNHLYFYWYRQILGQKVEFLVSFYNNEISEKSEIFDDQFSVERPDGSNFTLKIRSTKLEDSAMYFCASSRNRAHQEKLFFGSGTQLSVL.

This rearrangement joins TRBV13 to TRBJ2-2; TRBD1 aligns across 7 bases. In germline, CDR1 is PRHDT, CDR2 FYEKMQ (reference sequence). The junction had 7 bases not matched to a gene; V was cut back by 2 bases and J by 7 bases. The CDR3 is made up of 15 amino acids. The CDR3 loop is CASSLFRGQIGELFF. The CDR3 DNA reads TGTGCCAGCAGCTTATTTCGGGGACAGATCGGGGAGCTGTTTTTT.

This clonotype was seen once. An end of the junction differs from the germline gene, which may be a read error. This chain joins TRBV7-2 and TRBJ2-7, with 7 bases matching TRBD2. The germline CDR1 and CDR2 sequences are SGHTA and FQGNSA. The CDR3 has 13 residues. Here the CDR3 reads CASSWREFYGQYF. In nucleotides, the CDR3 is TGTGCCAGCAGCTGGCGGGAGTTTTACGGGCAGTACTTC.

V and J are TRBV14 and TRBJ2-5; D is unclear. Germline V CDR1 and CDR2: SGHDN, FVKESK. The CDR3 extends over 13 amino acids. V was cut by 4 bases and J by 13 bases, with 19 bases left in between. The chain's CDR3 is CASSPPDVSSRYF. CDR3 coding DNA: TGTGCCAGCAGCCCCCCGGACGTATCATCTCGGTACTTC.

This chain connects TRBV11-2 to TRBJ2-1, with D perhaps assigned TRBD1 or TRBD2 (5 bases each). The CDR3 totals 14 residues. V gave up 5 bases and J gave up 7 bases, with 15 bases separating them. Germline V gives CDR1 SGHAT, CDR2 FQNNGV. The CDR3 DNA reads TGTGCCAGCAGCCCTTTGAGGGGTCGGAATGAGCAGTTCTTC. It encodes CASSPLRGRNEQFF.